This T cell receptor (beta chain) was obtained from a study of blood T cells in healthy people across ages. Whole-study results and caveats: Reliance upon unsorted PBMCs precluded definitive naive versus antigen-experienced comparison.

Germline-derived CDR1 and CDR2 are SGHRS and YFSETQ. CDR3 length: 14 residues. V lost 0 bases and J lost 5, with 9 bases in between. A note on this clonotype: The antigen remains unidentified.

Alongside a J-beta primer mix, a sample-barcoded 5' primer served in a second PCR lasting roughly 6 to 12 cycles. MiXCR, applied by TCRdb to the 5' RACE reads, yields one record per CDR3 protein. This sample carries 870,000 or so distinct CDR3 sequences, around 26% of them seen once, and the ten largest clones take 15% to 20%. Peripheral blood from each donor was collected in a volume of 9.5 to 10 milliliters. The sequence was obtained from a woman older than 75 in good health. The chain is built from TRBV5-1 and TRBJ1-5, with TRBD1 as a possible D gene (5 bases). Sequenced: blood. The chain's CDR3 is CASSLGGEDQPQHF. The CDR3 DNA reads TGCGCCAGCAGCTTGGGAGGGGAGGATCAGCCCCAGCATTTT.